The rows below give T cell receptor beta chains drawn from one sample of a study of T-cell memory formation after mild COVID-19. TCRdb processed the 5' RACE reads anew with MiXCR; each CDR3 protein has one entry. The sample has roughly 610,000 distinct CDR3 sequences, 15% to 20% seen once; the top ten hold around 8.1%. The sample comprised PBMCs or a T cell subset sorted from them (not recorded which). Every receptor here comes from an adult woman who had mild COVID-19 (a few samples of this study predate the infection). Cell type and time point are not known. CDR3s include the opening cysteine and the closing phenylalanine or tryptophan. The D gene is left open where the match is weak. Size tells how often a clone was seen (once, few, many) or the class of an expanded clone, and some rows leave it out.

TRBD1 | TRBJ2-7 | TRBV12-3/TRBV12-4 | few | CASSLQGAEQYF | TGTGCCAGCAGCCTACAGGGGGCCGAGCAGTACTTC
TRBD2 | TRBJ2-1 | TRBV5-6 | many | CASSLRRLAPYNEQFF | TGTGCCAGCAGCTTGAGAAGACTAGCGCCCTACAATGAGCAGTTCTTC
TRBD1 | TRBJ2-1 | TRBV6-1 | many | CASRWGQYNEQFF | TGTGCCAGCAGGTGGGGACAGTACAATGAGCAGTTCTTC
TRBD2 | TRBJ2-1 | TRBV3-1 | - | CASSQYSGVSYNEQFF | TGTGCCAGCAGCCAATATAGCGGGGTCTCCTACAATGAGCAGTTCTTC
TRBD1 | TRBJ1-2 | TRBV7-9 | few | CASSPESTGGNYGYTF | TGTGCCAGCAGCCCCGAGTCGACAGGGGGCAACTATGGCTACACCTTC
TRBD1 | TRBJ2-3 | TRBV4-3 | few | CASSQDFTGGADTQYF | TGCGCCAGCAGCCAAGATTTTACAGGGGGCGCAGATACGCAGTATTTT
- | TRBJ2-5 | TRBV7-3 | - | CASRNGLSGGETQYF | TGTGCCAGCAGGAACGGACTTTCGGGTGGGGAGACCCAGTACTTC
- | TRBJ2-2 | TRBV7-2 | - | CASSYISGELFF | TGTGCCAGCAGCTACATATCCGGGGAGCTGTTTTTT
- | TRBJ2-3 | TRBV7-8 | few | CASSSTRGGASQYF | TGTGCCAGCAGCTCCACCCGTGGCGGGGCGTCGCAGTATTTT
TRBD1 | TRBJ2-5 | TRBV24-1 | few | CATGQGETQYF | TGTGCCACAGGACAGGGAGAGACCCAGTACTTC
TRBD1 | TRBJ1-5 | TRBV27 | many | CASRRQGRGQPQHF | TGTGCCAGCAGGAGACAGGGTAGGGGTCAGCCCCAGCATTTT
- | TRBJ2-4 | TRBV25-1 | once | CASSEWTSSLAKNIQYF | TGTGCCAGCAGTGAATGGACTTCCTCCCTAGCCAAAAACATTCAGTACTTC
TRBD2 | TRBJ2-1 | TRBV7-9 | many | CASSPTLAGLFGEQFF | TGTGCCAGCAGCCCCACTCTAGCGGGGCTTTTTGGTGAGCAGTTCTTC
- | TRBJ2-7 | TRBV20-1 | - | CSARLHYEQYF | TGCAGTGCTAGACTCCACTACGAGCAGTACTTC
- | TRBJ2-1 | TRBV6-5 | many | CASSSLGGGFYNEQFF | TGTGCCAGCAGTTCCCTGGGAGGAGGCTTTTACAATGAGCAGTTCTTC
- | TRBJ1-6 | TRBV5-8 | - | CASEGGKNNSPLHF | TGTGCCAGCGAGGGGGGGAAGAATAATTCACCCCTCCACTTT
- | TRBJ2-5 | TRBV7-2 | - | CASSPSPETWETQYF | TGTGCCAGCAGTCCCTCCCCGGAAACCTGGGAGACCCAGTACTTC
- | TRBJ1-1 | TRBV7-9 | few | CASSPPPQGLAFF | TGTGCCAGCAGCCCCCCCCCACAGGGCTTAGCTTTCTTT
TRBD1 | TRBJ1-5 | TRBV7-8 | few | CASSTWTGSNQPQHF | TGTGCCAGCAGCACCTGGACAGGTAGCAATCAGCCCCAGCATTTT
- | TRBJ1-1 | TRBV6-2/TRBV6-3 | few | CASSYGYGGGRVIGTEAFF | TGTGCCAGCAGTTACGGATATGGCGGGGGGCGCGTAATAGGCACTGAAGCTTTCTTT
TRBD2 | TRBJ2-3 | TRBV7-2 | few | CASSLAWRGSTDTQYF | TGTGCCAGCAGCTTAGCGTGGCGGGGGAGCACAGATACGCAGTATTTT
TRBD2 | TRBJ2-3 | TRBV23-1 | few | CASSQRDNPAGVDTQYF | TGCGCCAGCAGTCAACGGGACAATCCAGCGGGAGTAGATACGCAGTATTTT
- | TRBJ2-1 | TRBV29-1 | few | CSVEVTYNEQFF | TGCAGCGTTGAGGTGACCTACAATGAGCAGTTCTTC
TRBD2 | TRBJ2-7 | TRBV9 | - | CASSPTSASSYEQYF | TGTGCCAGCAGCCCTACTAGCGCGAGCTCCTACGAGCAGTACTTC
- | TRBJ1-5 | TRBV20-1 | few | CSAAVVSNQPQHF | TGCAGTGCAGCCGTGGTTAGCAATCAGCCCCAGCATTTT
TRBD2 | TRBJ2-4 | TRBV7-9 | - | CASSPLAGEVKNIQYF | TGTGCCAGCAGCCCCCTAGCGGGAGAGGTGAAAAACATTCAGTACTTC